Presented here are 30 T cell receptor beta chains from one specimen sequenced in a study of glioma-infiltrating T cells. TCR alpha and beta CDR3 regions were amplified from RNA using iRepertoire nested multiplex PCR. TCRdb re-called the multiplex PCR reads with MiXCR, one entry per CDR3 protein. This repertoire shows more than 85,000 distinct CDR3 sequences, 25% to 30% found once; its top ten account for 35%. The sequenced sample was glioma tissue, nonneoplastic brain tissue, or PBMCs (not recorded which). The receptors here all came from a human donor with low-grade glioma or glioblastoma, undergoing nonglioma brain surgery, or in good health (not recorded which).

Many counts were recorded for this clonotype. The rearrangement uses TRBV20-1 and TRBJ1-1; D possibly corresponds to TRBD1 (6 bases). The V end was cut by 5 bases, the J end by 1 base, with 17 bases between. The CDR3 totals 15 residues. Germline values: CDR1 DFQATT, CDR2 SNEGSKA (reference sequence). CDR3 protein: CSAFGGRGTNTEAFF. CDR3 coding DNA: TGCAGTGCTTTCGGGGGCAGGGGAACGAACACTGAAGCTTTCTTT.

Many counts were recorded for this clonotype. This sequence joins TRBV7-2 and TRBJ2-7, with 10 bases identical to TRBD1. This CDR3 region has 16 residues. In germline, CDR1 is SGHTA, CDR2 FQGNSA. Trimming at V came to 2 bases and at J to 1 base, leaving 5 bases not matched to a gene. CDR3 protein: CASSLYGTGESYEQYF. CDR3 nucleotide sequence: TGTGCCAGCAGCTTATATGGGACAGGGGAATCCTACGAGCAGTACTTC.

At least ten counts were recorded for this clonotype. V usage is TRBV27 and J usage is TRBJ1-3, with no clear D. Germline CDR1 reads MNHEY; CDR2 reads SMNVEV (reference sequence). Trimming left V 2 bases short and J 8 bases short, with 10 bases between. CDR3 length: 13 residues. The CDR3 spells CASSLRSGYTIYF. CDR3 sequence (DNA): TGTGCCAGCAGTTTAAGGTCCGGGTACACCATATATTTT.

This clonotype was detected ten times or more. The chain combines TRBV6-1 with TRBJ2-7; tentative D call: TRBD1 (6 bases). Looked up from germline, CDR1 is MNHNS and CDR2 is SASEGT. Trimming took off 5 bases at V and 6 bases at J, with 17 bases between the two ends. This CDR3 region has 14 residues. Here the CDR3 DNA reads TGTGCCAGCAGTTTAACAGGGAGAGTCCGCGAGCAGTACTTC. This translates into CASSLTGRVREQYF.

With regard to this clonotype: A much larger clone lies one base from this, so it may be a read error. CDR3 sequence reads: CASSLGGGGTQYF. CDR3 nucleotides: TGTGCCAGCAGCTTAGGGGGCGGAGGGACCCAGTACTTC. This chain links TRBV7-2 with TRBJ2-5; D tentatively reads TRBD1 or TRBD2 (5 bases each). Germline V gene data show CDR1 as SGHTA and CDR2 as FQGNSA. V was cut by 1 base and J by 7 bases, with 10 bases left in between. CDR3 size: 13 residues.

This clonotype was counted only a few times. The chain links TRBV18 to TRBJ2-7; no clear D. Trimming removed 3 bases at V and 3 bases at J, with 12 bases between. The CDR3 has 14 residues. CDR1 is KGHSH, CDR2 LQKENI, per germline. CDR3: CASSPRVAYYEQYF. The CDR3 DNA sequence: TGTGCCAGCTCACCCCGGGTGGCGTACTACGAGCAGTACTTC.

A word on this clonotype: A much larger clone differs by one base, so this may be a read error. The gene calls are TRBV7-9 and TRBJ2-3, with 8 nucleotides matching TRBD1. CDR3 length: 16 amino acids. The germline V gene encodes CDR1 SEHNR and CDR2 FQNEAQ (reference sequence). Trimming cost V 2 bases and J 5 bases; bases outside gene matches: 9. CDR3 amino acids: CASSLTGQGGKDTQYF. As DNA, the CDR3 is TGTGCCAGCAGCTTAACCGGACAGGGAGGCAAAGATACGCAGTATTTT.

This clonotype was detected ten times or more. The chain has TRBV7-2 and TRBJ2-5; 11 bases align to TRBD2. CDR3 length: 14 amino acids. CDR1 is SGHTA and CDR2 is FQGNSA in the germline V gene. After removal of 6 bases from V and 7 bases from J, the junction contained 7 bases not matched to a gene. CDR3 residues: CASRLAGGRRTQYF. The CDR3 DNA reads TGTGCCAGCAGGCTAGCGGGGGGCAGAAGGACCCAGTACTTC.

This clonotype was picked up many times. The CDR3 here is CASSDLDRGSHKPLHF. CDR3 sequence (DNA): TGTGCCAGCAGTGATTTGGACAGGGGGTCACATAAACCCCTCCACTTT. The chain combines TRBV27 with TRBJ1-6; 10 bases agree with TRBD1. This CDR3 has 16 amino acids. The germline gives CDR1 MNHEY, CDR2 SMNVEV (reference sequence). Trimming removed 5 bases from V and 12 bases from J; junction bases left unmatched: 13.

A few counts support this clonotype. This chain joins TRBV18 and TRBJ2-5; TRBD2 matches at 7 bases. With 3 bases clipped from V and 5 bases from J, the junction kept 9 bases outside the gene matches. Germline values: CDR1 KGHSH, CDR2 LQKENI. The CDR3 is made up of 15 amino acids. The CDR3 nucleotides read TGTGCCAGCTCACCCCAGATGGGACTATCGGAGACCCAGTACTTC. Translated: CASSPQMGLSETQYF.

Comments on this clonotype: This may come from a read error, since a much larger clone is one base off. The CDR3 ends on some other residue instead of the conserved phenylalanine or tryptophan, so this is likely a read error. The J gene is TRBJ2-3, the V gene TRBV20-1; possibly TRBD1 for D (5 bases). Germline lookup yields CDR1 DFQATT and CDR2 SNEGSKA (reference sequence). The CDR3 spans 11 residues. The DNA for the CDR3 is TGCAGTGCTGACGGCACAGGTACGCAGTATTAT. Residues: CSADGTGTQYY.

This clonotype was seen many times. V and J are TRBV20-1 and TRBJ2-5; TRBD2 matches at 10 bases. The germline V gene encodes CDR1 DFQATT and CDR2 SNEGSKA (reference sequence). Trimming at V came to 5 bases and at J to 5 bases, leaving 11 bases not matched to a gene. The CDR3 totals 15 residues. The CDR3 here is CSAPQRGGPGETQYF. The CDR3 DNA sequence: TGCAGTGCTCCCCAGCGGGGGGGACCTGGGGAGACCCAGTACTTC.

V gene TRBV5-1 combines with J gene TRBJ2-1, with D possibly being TRBD1 (5 bases). This CDR3 contains 15 residues. CDR1 is SGHRS, CDR2 YFSETQ, per germline. V was trimmed by 0 bases and J by 6 bases, leaving 13 bases between them. CDR3 loop: CASSLAGHTCNEQFF. CDR3 bases: TGCGCCAGCAGCTTGGCCGGACATACCTGCAATGAGCAGTTCTTC.

This clonotype was found many times. The rearrangement joins TRBV6-1 to TRBJ2-7; 7 nucleotides line up with TRBD1. Per the germline V gene, CDR1 is MNHNS and CDR2 is SASEGT. The CDR3 contains 13 residues. J gave up 3 bases and V 5 bases, and 4 bases lay outside the gene matches. Here the CDR3 reads CASSWGQSYEQYF. The CDR3 DNA reads as TGTGCCAGCAGTTGGGGACAGAGCTACGAGCAGTACTTC.

This clonotype was observed many times. This chain connects TRBV4-1 to TRBJ2-1; D is perhaps TRBD2 (7 bases). Per germline, CDR1 MGHRA and CDR2 YSYEKL. Deletions cut 5 bases from V and 8 bases from J, with 16 bases between. This CDR3 has 14 residues. The CDR3 sequence: CASSDRTRGDEQFF. Written as DNA, the CDR3 is TGCGCCAGCAGCGACAGGACTAGGGGGGATGAGCAGTTCTTC.

Ten or more counts support this clonotype. The rearrangement joins TRBV12-3 or TRBV12-4 to TRBJ2-7; the D gene is possibly TRBD2 (6 bases). V lost 0 bases to trimming and J lost 0 bases, with 9 bases between them. The CDR3 length is 15 residues. The CDR3 region has the DNA TGTGCCAGCAGTTTAGCCCGGGGGAACTCCTACGAGCAGTACTTC. Amino acids: CASSLARGNSYEQYF.

This clonotype was observed many times. The chain couples TRBV7-2 to TRBJ2-3; 9 positions agree with TRBD1. The V and J ends lost 5 bases and 2 bases, in that order; junction bases with no gene match: 8. The CDR3 has 16 amino acids. Looked up from germline, CDR1 is SGHTA and CDR2 is FQGNSA. CDR3 nucleotides: TGTGCCAGCAGCCGCGGGACAGGGCTCTACACAGATACGCAGTATTTT. It translates to CASSRGTGLYTDTQYF.

This clonotype was recorded many times. V is TRBV10-2 and J is TRBJ2-1; no firm D call. V lost 7 bases to trimming and J lost 7 bases, with 20 bases between them. This CDR3 is 15 amino acids long. The germline CDR1 and CDR2 sequences are WSHSY and SAAADI. CDR3 protein: CASISKDPGPNEQFF. The CDR3 nucleotides read TGCGCCAGCATAAGCAAGGACCCGGGCCCAAATGAGCAGTTCTTC.

This clonotype was seen ten or more times. The J gene is TRBJ1-1, the V gene TRBV6-2 or TRBV6-3; 7 nucleotides line up with TRBD1. The CDR3 contains 15 residues. Germline assignment: CDR1 MNHEY and CDR2 SVGEGT. Trimming removed 5 bases from V and 4 bases from J; junction bases left unmatched: 10. The CDR3 loop is CASSTTDREGTEAFF. DNA for the CDR3: TGTGCCAGCAGTACCACCGACAGGGAGGGCACTGAAGCTTTCTTT.

Note on this clonotype: The junction shows a germline mismatch at one end, possibly a read error. The V gene is TRBV28, the J gene TRBJ2-1; D is possibly TRBD1 or TRBD2 (5 bases each). Germline CDR1 reads MDHEN; CDR2 reads SYDVKM. The CDR3 has 16 amino acids. CDR3 coding DNA: TGTGCCAGCAGTAGCCGTGGGACCAGCGGTTACAATGGGCAGTTCTTC. Its translation: CASSSRGTSGYNGQFF.

About this clonotype: It may be a read error: a sequence one base away is much more abundant. The chain uses TRBV3-1 and TRBJ2-1; D might be TRBD1 (6 bases). Germline assignment: CDR1 LGHDT and CDR2 YNNKEL (reference sequence). CDR3 length: 16 residues. V dropped 8 bases and J dropped 4 bases, with 21 bases sitting between them. Written as DNA, the CDR3 is TGTGCCAGCTGCCGAAGTCGGACAGCCTTTTACAATGAGCAGTTCTTC. This gives the protein CASCRSRTAFYNEQFF.

This clonotype occurred many times. The chain is built from TRBV20-1 and TRBJ2-7, with D uncertain. Germline V gives CDR1 DFQATT, CDR2 SNEGSKA (reference sequence). Trimming removed 5 bases from V and 0 bases from J, with 8 bases in between. The CDR3 is 12 amino acids. The CDR3 region is CSASQSSYEQYF. CDR3 sequence (DNA): TGCAGTGCTTCACAGAGCTCCTACGAGCAGTACTTC.

This clonotype came up many times. This rearrangement joins TRBV7-9 to TRBJ1-1, with 8 bases aligning to TRBD1. The germline V gene has CDR1 SEHNR and CDR2 FQNEAQ (reference sequence). The CDR3 length is 13 residues. V lost 4 bases and J lost 5; bases outside the gene matches: 3. Here the CDR3 reads CASSSHRGTEAFF. CDR3 nucleotide sequence: TGTGCCAGCAGCTCACACAGGGGGACTGAAGCTTTCTTT.

This clonotype was observed many times. The DNA of the CDR3 is TGCAGCGTCGACAGGGGTTCGGCCCAGTACTTC. Encoded protein: CSVDRGSAQYF. This rearrangement joins TRBV29-1 to TRBJ2-5; 8 bases are shared with TRBD1. Trimming removed 6 bases from V and 9 bases from J; junction bases left unmatched: 6. The germline gives CDR1 SQVTM, CDR2 ANQGSEA. This CDR3 comprises 11 residues.

This clonotype has at least ten counts. The chain has TRBV27 and TRBJ2-7; 8 bases agree with TRBD1. The CDR3 is made up of 15 amino acids. CDR1 and CDR2 (germline): MNHEY, SMNVEV (reference sequence). Trimming took 3 bases from V and 1 from J; bases not matched to a gene: 5. The CDR3 loop reads CASSFVRTGSYEQYF. DNA of the CDR3: TGTGCCAGCAGTTTCGTCAGGACAGGGTCCTACGAGCAGTACTTC.

This clonotype has a count of ten or more. This chain connects TRBV7-2 to TRBJ1-1; a weak D match, TRBD1 (5 bases). Germline CDR1 and CDR2: SGHTA and FQGNSA. The V end was cut by 5 bases, the J end by 2 bases, with 12 bases between. The CDR3 has 14 residues. Written as DNA, the CDR3 is TGTGCCAGCAGCCCATACAGGTATAACACTGAAGCTTTCTTT. It encodes CASSPYRYNTEAFF.

This clonotype was seen many times. V gene TRBV28 combines with J gene TRBJ2-3; 7 bases fit TRBD2. The CDR3 runs to 16 residues. CDR1 MDHEN and CDR2 SYDVKM come from the germline V gene. After removal of 1 base from V and 3 bases from J, the junction contained 7 bases not matched to a gene. DNA for the CDR3: TGTGCCAGCAGTTTATCGAAGGCGGGAGATACAGATACGCAGTATTTT. It translates to CASSLSKAGDTDTQYF. The full variable domain, in which reference TRBV28 and TRBJ2-3 provide the parts outside the CDR3, is DVKVTQSSRYLVKRTGEKVFLECVQDMDHENMFWYRQDPGLGLRLIYFSYDVKMKEKGDIPEGYSVSREKKERFSLILESASTNQTSMYLCASSLSKAGDTDTQYFGPGTRLTVL.

V gene TRBV20-1 combines with J gene TRBJ1-6; D gene uncertain. The germline CDR1 and CDR2 sequences are DFQATT and SNEGSKA (reference sequence). V lost 3 bases to trimming and J lost 6 bases, with 9 bases between them. The length of the CDR3 is 13 residues. The chain's CDR3 is CSASIAANSPLHF. DNA of the CDR3: TGCAGTGCTAGTATCGCGGCTAATTCACCCCTCCACTTT.

This clonotype was detected only once. It may be a read error: a sequence one base away is much more abundant. The chain links TRBV12-3 or TRBV12-4 to TRBJ1-5; 7 nucleotides align to TRBD1. The CDR3 loop spans 14 amino acids. After removal of 6 bases from V and 2 bases from J, the junction contained 4 bases not matched to a gene. The chain's CDR3 is CASSDRVGNQPQHF. The CDR3 nucleotides read TGTGCCAGCAGCGACAGGGTCGGCAATCAGCCCCAGCATTTT.

This clonotype was seen at least ten times. The V call is TRBV6-4, the J call TRBJ2-2; TRBD2 matches 7 bases. The V gene end was trimmed by 6 bases and the J gene end by 5 bases; junction bases not matched to a gene: 3. Germline CDR1 reads MRHNA; CDR2 reads SNTAGT. The CDR3 contains 13 residues. CDR3 sequence: CASSTSETGELFF. The DNA of the CDR3 is TGTGCCAGCAGCACTAGCGAAACCGGGGAGCTGTTTTTT.